This TCR beta chain originates from a study of blood T cell repertoires in COVID-19. In the study overall: COVID-19 samples collected from the United States, Italy and Spain covered acute and convalescent phases.

The study assigned cohorts using participant-reported clinical history. This CDR3 region has 14 residues. The germline V gene encodes CDR1 SGHNT and CDR2 YYREEE (reference sequence). V was trimmed by 1 base and J by 5 bases, leaving 12 bases between them. Per the authors' pipeline: Reference gene primer amplification gave nucleated cell count estimates. Repertoires were generated with immunoSEQ multiplex PCR, while TCRdb's copy carries only in-frame clones and drops some. V and J calls plus clone size are reproduced from that table; the DNA served to infer D and trimming. The sample contains 200,000 to 250,000 clones, over 75% of which appear only once.

Sequenced input: PBMCs or T cells enriched from blood (not recorded which). The origin of this receptor is a young man with acute COVID-19. The V gene is TRBV5-4, the J gene TRBJ1-1; tentatively, D is TRBD1 (5 bases). The CDR3 DNA sequence: TGTGCCAGCAGCTTGCAGGGTAGGTTAACTGAAGCTTTCTTT. This gives the protein CASSLQGRLTEAFF.